A single sample is the source of the 14 T cell receptor beta chains below, sequenced in a study of OX40 agonist ivuxolimab in advanced cancers. Using immunoSEQ multiplex PCR, the repertoire was profiled, and TCRdb retains in-frame clones only, with some absent. Among over 25,000 clones, roughly 90% were seen once, and the ten largest hold around 31%. The sequencing here drew on CD4+ or CD8+ T cells sorted from blood, taken in a trial of the OX40 agonist ivuxolimab. Every receptor here comes from an adult with an advanced solid tumor such as melanoma, head and neck, liver or kidney cancer.

The chain carries TRBV7-9 and TRBJ1-4; no definite D call. CDR1 and CDR2 (germline): SEHNR, FQNEAQ (reference sequence). This CDR3 is built from 14 residues. Trimming took off 2 bases at V and 8 bases at J, with 12 bases between the two ends. CDR3 in amino acids: CASSLKGTSEKLFF. CDR3 coding DNA: TGTGCCAGCAGCTTAAAGGGTACTTCAGAAAAACTGTTTTTT.

The table lists this clone with a count of one. CDR3 in amino acids: CATSRDGAGGSSYEQYF. CDR3 sequence (DNA): TGTGCCACCAGCAGAGATGGGGCTGGGGGGAGCTCCTACGAGCAGTACTTC. The chain has TRBV15 and TRBJ2-7, with D possibly matching TRBD2 (6 bases). The CDR3 has 17 residues. Germline-derived CDR1 and CDR2 are LNHNV and YYDKDF (reference sequence). The ends were cut back, 0 bases at V and 0 bases at J, with 15 bases in the middle.

The V gene is TRBV6-4, the J gene TRBJ2-2; no reliable D call. V gave up 0 bases and J gave up 0 bases, with 8 bases separating them. The germline V gene has CDR1 MRHNA and CDR2 SNTAGT. This CDR3 region has 16 residues. The CDR3 DNA sequence: TGTGCCAGCAGTGACTCGGACGGAACGAACACCGGGGAGCTGTTTTTT. Its protein product is CASSDSDGTNTGELFF.

The chain is built from TRBV6-1 and TRBJ2-3; maybe TRBD1 (6 bases). Trimming pared 10 bases from V and 2 bases from J, leaving 19 bases between. CDR1 and CDR2 from the germline V gene are MNHNS and SASEGT. CDR3 length: 15 amino acids. This CDR3 reads CATQIGQPLTDTQYF. The CDR3 DNA reads TGTGCCACTCAAATCGGACAGCCGCTCACAGATACGCAGTATTTT.

The rearrangement links TRBV9 to TRBJ2-2; D perhaps matches TRBD1 (5 bases). CDR1 SGDLS and CDR2 YYNGEE come from the germline V gene. The CDR3 is 17 amino acids. Trimming shortened V by 0 bases and J by 3 bases, and 15 bases separated the two germline ends. CDR3 bases: TGTGCCAGCAGCGTAGCATGGCAGGGAAGGGACACCGGGGAGCTGTTTTTT. It is translated as CASSVAWQGRDTGELFF.

This chain links TRBV7-9 with TRBJ1-1; possibly TRBD1 for D (6 bases). The germline V and J ends were trimmed by 1 base and 7 bases, with 19 bases remaining between them. The CDR3 loop spans 16 amino acids. CDR1 is SEHNR, CDR2 FQNEAQ, per germline (reference sequence). CDR3 protein: CASSLVRPGGIGEAFF. In nucleotides, the CDR3 is TGTGCCAGCAGCTTAGTACGGCCGGGGGGCATTGGTGAAGCTTTCTTT.

This clone was found once. The gene calls are TRBV9 and TRBJ2-1; 10 bases are shared with TRBD2. The CDR3 runs 16 residues. Germline V gene data show CDR1 as SGDLS and CDR2 as YYNGEE. The trim removed 0 bases at V and 7 bases at J, leaving 7 bases unmatched. The CDR3 loop reads CASSVDPGLAANEQFF. The CDR3 DNA reads TGTGCCAGCAGCGTAGATCCCGGACTAGCGGCGAATGAGCAGTTCTTC.

CDR3 protein: CASSSRDRGLSDGGYTF. In nucleotides, the CDR3 is TGTGCCAGCAGTTCCCGGGACAGGGGCCTTTCAGACGGTGGCTACACCTTC. This chain uses TRBV27 with TRBJ1-2; TRBD1 matches 10 bases. The CDR3 is made up of 17 amino acids. V was pared by 4 bases and J by 7 bases, with 15 bases of the junction left unmatched. The germline V gene encodes CDR1 MNHEY and CDR2 SMNVEV (reference sequence).

The chain employs TRBV7-9 and TRBJ2-1, with D possibly TRBD2 on 5 matching bases. The germline V gene has CDR1 SEHNR and CDR2 FQNEAQ (reference sequence). Trimming left V 4 bases short and J 6 bases short, with 10 bases between. The CDR3 runs to 13 residues. The CDR3 loop reads CASSSSEGNEQFF. The DNA for the CDR3 is TGTGCCAGCAGCTCATCCGAGGGCAATGAGCAGTTCTTC.

The gene calls are TRBV6-1 and TRBJ2-7; possibly TRBD2 for D (6 bases). This CDR3 is built from 15 residues. Germline CDR1 is MNHNS and CDR2 is SASEGT. V was shortened by 1 base and J by 3 bases, with 13 bases between the two germline ends. CDR3 in amino acids: CASSEGSGSHYEQYF. In nucleotides, the CDR3 is TGTGCCAGCAGTGAAGGTAGCGGCTCTCACTACGAGCAGTACTTC.

This chain joins TRBV6-1 and TRBJ2-7; no firm D call. CDR3 length: 14 amino acids. CDR1 and CDR2 (germline): MNHNS, SASEGT. V lost 5 bases, J lost 5 bases, and 16 bases lay in between. CDR3 loop: CASSKWNKGDEQYF. In nucleotides, the CDR3 is TGTGCCAGCAGTAAATGGAACAAAGGTGACGAGCAGTACTTC.

This chain connects TRBV7-9 to TRBJ1-4; D is unclear. Germline-derived CDR1 and CDR2 are SEHNR and FQNEAQ (reference sequence). V was trimmed by 5 bases and J by 8 bases, leaving 12 bases between them. The CDR3 consists of 13 residues. Here the CDR3 reads CASSPSREEKLFF. DNA for the CDR3: TGTGCCAGCAGCCCCTCGAGGGAGGAAAAACTGTTTTTT.

This chain connects TRBV5-1 to TRBJ1-6; weak D call: TRBD1 (6 bases). V lost 5 bases to trimming and J lost 5 bases, with 11 bases between them. The CDR3 length is 14 residues. Germline loops: CDR1 SGHRS, CDR2 YFSETQ. This CDR3 reads CASRSGEDNSPLHF. The CDR3 DNA reads TGCGCCAGCAGGTCAGGGGAGGATAATTCACCCCTCCACTTT.

The chain recombines TRBV4-1 with TRBJ1-4; D uncertain. The germline V and J ends were trimmed by 0 bases and 3 bases, with 20 bases remaining between them. The CDR3 length is 19 residues. Germline-derived CDR1 and CDR2 are MGHRA and YSYEKL. In DNA form, the CDR3 reads TGCGCCAGCAGCCAAGATGGGCCAGGTAAAAACCCAGCTAATGAAAAACTGTTTTTT. Its protein product is CASSQDGPGKNPANEKLFF.